The 4 T cell receptor beta chains given below trace back to one sample, sequenced in a study of T cell responses to AZD1222 COVID-19 vaccine. Produced via immunoSEQ multiplex PCR; TCRdb's table is partial and in-frame only. The data contain 80,000 to 90,000 clones, under 95% of them seen just once; the ten biggest clones take up around 5.2%. The material sequenced was peripheral blood, taken on day 0 of MenACWY control vaccination. All receptors come from an adult in good health.

This clone was seen just once. The chain is built from TRBV10-1 and TRBJ2-5, with D unclear. Germline CDR1 and CDR2: WNHNN and SYGVQD (reference sequence). This CDR3 has 16 residues. The germline V and J ends were trimmed by 2 bases and 5 bases, with 18 bases remaining between them. As DNA, the CDR3 is TGCGCCAGCAGTGAGGGTGTCTCGCAGGTGTGGGAGACCCAGTACTTC. It is translated as CASSEGVSQVWETQYF.

The genes are TRBV27 and TRBJ1-1, with 8 bases that match TRBD1. The germline V gene encodes CDR1 MNHEY and CDR2 SMNVEV (reference sequence). CDR3 length equals 15 residues. V gave up 2 bases and J gave up 3 bases; unmatched junction bases: 5. CDR3 region: CASSLLQGADTEAFF. CDR3 bases: TGTGCCAGCAGTTTACTTCAGGGGGCGGACACTGAAGCTTTCTTT.

The rearrangement links TRBV5-1 to TRBJ1-1; D gene unclear. CDR3 length equals 13 residues. V lost 4 bases to trimming and J lost 1 base, with 8 bases between them. Germline V gene sequence: CDR1 SGHRS, CDR2 YFSETQ. The CDR3 DNA is TGCGCCAGCAGCAGGGAACGGAACACTGAAGCTTTCTTT. This sequence encodes CASSRERNTEAFF.

The chain is built from TRBV18 and TRBJ1-6, with D tentatively TRBD1 (5 bases). The CDR3 is made up of 13 amino acids. Germline CDR1 and CDR2: KGHSH and LQKENI. Trimming stripped 5 bases from V and 10 bases from J, with 12 bases between. CDR3 coding DNA: TGTGCCAGCTCAAACGGGGCCGGATCACCCCTCCACTTT. It specifies CASSNGAGSPLHF.